Listed below are T cell receptor beta chains from one sample, sequenced in a study of blood T cell repertoires in COVID-19. TCRdb keeps only in-frame clones here, not all; method: immunoSEQ multiplex PCR. The sample lists about 260,000 clones, approximately 85% occurring once. The sequenced sample consisted of peripheral blood. Receptors were obtained from a human donor in a cohort sampled during active COVID-19. The CDR3 runs from the conserved cysteine through the conserved F or W. The D gene is left open where the match is weak. Where a row states a size, it is once, few, many or the class of an expanded clone; other rows omit it.

v_gene	j_gene	abundance	d_gene	CDR3nt	CDR3aa
TRBV6-2/TRBV6-3	TRBJ2-5	.	.	TGTGCCAGCAGTCCCCCCGGGACACCCCAAGAGACCCAGTACTTC	CASSPPGTPQETQYF
TRBV3-1/TRBV3-2	TRBJ2-5	.	TRBD2	TGTGCCAGCAGCCAAGTAGCGGGACGGGAGACCCAGTACTTC	CASSQVAGRETQYF
TRBV6-6	TRBJ1-2	.	TRBD1	TGTGCCAGTTCCACCGCAAAACGGGAGGGGGCAGAGGGCTACACCTTC	CASSTAKREGAEGYTF
TRBV19	TRBJ2-3	.	.	TGTGCCAGTAGTCCTCGCGGGCGCACAGATACGCAGTATTTT	CASSPRGRTDTQYF
TRBV6-2/TRBV6-3	TRBJ1-2	.	.	TGTGCCAGCACCCCCGCGGGCACCCCTGACTATGGCTACACCTTC	CASTPAGTPDYGYTF
TRBV11-3	TRBJ2-3	.	TRBD2	TGTGCCAGCAGCCGTGGGACTAGCGGACGCACAGATACGCAGTATTTT	CASSRGTSGRTDTQYF
TRBV7-2	TRBJ2-3	.	.	TGTGCCAGCAGCTTAGTTGGGCGGGGACTTGCCGCAGATACGCAGTATTTT	CASSLVGRGLAADTQYF
TRBV18	TRBJ2-7	.	.	TGTGCCAGCTCACCCCCGATCGATCGGGAGCAGTACTTC	CASSPPIDREQYF
TRBV4-3	TRBJ1-5	.	.	TGCGCCAGCAGCCAAGTGGCAGGTACCAATCAGCCCCAGCATTTT	CASSQVAGTNQPQHF
TRBV7-2	TRBJ2-7	.	TRBD2	TGTGCCAGCAGCAAAGGACTAGCGAACTCCTACGAGCAGTACTTC	CASSKGLANSYEQYF
TRBV13	TRBJ2-7	.	TRBD2	TGTGCCAGCACCCCGGGGGGGGCCTACGAGCAGTACTTC	CASTPGGAYEQYF
TRBV4-3	TRBJ2-3	.	TRBD2	TGCGCCAGCAGCCAAGACCGAGCTAGCGGCCCCAGGGATACGCAGTATTTT	CASSQDRASGPRDTQYF
TRBV28	TRBJ2-1	.	TRBD1	TGTGCCAGCAGGGCCAGGACAGGGCTCAATGAGCAGTTCTTC	CASRARTGLNEQFF
TRBV25-1	TRBJ1-2	.	TRBD1	TGTGCCAGCAGTGTCGGGACAGGGTACTATGGCTACACCTTC	CASSVGTGYYGYTF
TRBV5-6	TRBJ2-5	once	.	TGTGCCAGCAGCTTTCTCAGGGGCCCTAGAGAGACCCAGTACTTC	CASSFLRGPRETQYF
TRBV2	TRBJ2-7	.	TRBD2	TGTGCCAGCAGTGAATCAGTGACTAGCTCATCCTACGAGCAGTACTTC	CASSESVTSSSYEQYF
TRBV7-2	TRBJ2-7	.	TRBD2	TGTGCCAGCAGCTTAGTCAGCGGGAGCTCCTACGAGCAGTACTTC	CASSLVSGSSYEQYF
TRBV9	TRBJ1-3	.	TRBD1	TGTGCCAGCAGCGTAGGTGGGACAGGGTCTGGAAACACCATATATTTT	CASSVGGTGSGNTIYF
TRBV5-4	TRBJ2-7	.	.	TGTGCCAGCAGCTTGGACCCGGTCCCCTACGAGCAGTACTTC	CASSLDPVPYEQYF
TRBV5-1	TRBJ2-7	.	.	TGCGCCAGCAGCTTGGAGGTCGGGACACTAAACGAGCAGTACTTC	CASSLEVGTLNEQYF